This TCR beta chain derives from a study of OX40 agonist ivuxolimab in advanced cancers. Findings and caveats of the study: Some patients without response likewise showed low normalized clonal expansion. The study did not work out the antigen specificity of the expanded peripheral T cells.

The germline V gene encodes CDR1 MNHEY and CDR2 SVGAGI. The CDR3 totals 15 residues. Losses at the gene ends were 6 bases for V and 6 bases for J; bases not matched to a gene: 10. Autoimmune disease history or systemic immunosuppression led to patient exclusion. On this clone: Its specificity is unknown.

Profiled with immunoSEQ multiplex PCR; TCRdb holds only in-frame clones, not every one. The sample yields more than 75,000 clones, 70% to 90% seen once. The sequence came from an adult with an advanced solid tumor such as melanoma, head and neck, liver or kidney cancer. The rearrangement links TRBV6-5 to TRBJ2-1; 8 bases are shared with TRBD2. Sequencing was performed on CD4+ or CD8+ T cells sorted from blood, taken in a trial of the OX40 agonist ivuxolimab. The CDR3 bases are TGTGCCAGCAGAACCGGGACTAGAACCTCCAATGAGCAGTTCTTC. Its protein is CASRTGTRTSNEQFF.